A selection of T cell receptor beta chains follows, all from one sample in a study of cytomegalovirus exposure and HLA in healthy donors. Measured with immunoSEQ multiplex PCR; TCRdb has only the in-frame clones, and not every one. The top ten hold approximately 0.34% of the sample, which has under 300,000 clones, around 91% seen once. The sequencing input was PBMCs. Source of these receptors: a woman between 18 and 30 years old in good health and CMV-seronegative. Both conserved end residues are part of each CDR3. A D gene is named only where the DNA matches it firmly. Expanded clones get a size class; other rows say once, few or many, or leave the size out.

J | size | V | D | CDR3 | DNA
TRBJ2-1 | . | TRBV28 | . | CASSSPREDFNYNEQFF | TGTGCCAGCAGTTCCCCACGGGAAGATTTTAACTACAATGAGCAGTTCTTC
TRBJ1-1 | . | TRBV30 | . | CAWSLFAWGDTEAFF | TGTGCCTGGAGTCTTTTCGCATGGGGCGACACTGAAGCTTTCTTT
TRBJ1-5 | . | TRBV6-4 | TRBD1 | CAMKGAVGNQPQHF | TGTGCCATGAAGGGGGCGGTGGGCAATCAGCCCCAGCATTTT
TRBJ1-2 | . | TRBV18 | TRBD1 | CASSPLDREDYGYTF | TGTGCCAGCTCACCGCTGGACAGGGAGGACTATGGCTACACCTTC
TRBJ1-2 | . | TRBV7-2 | . | CASSLRSGVNYGYTF | TGTGCCAGCAGCTTAAGGAGCGGGGTTAACTATGGCTACACCTTC
TRBJ1-1 | . | TRBV6-5 | . | CASSPWGGNTEAFF | TGTGCCAGCAGTCCGTGGGGGGGGAACACTGAAGCTTTCTTT
TRBJ1-5 | . | TRBV5-1 | . | CASSFQGQKGQPQHF | TGCGCCAGCAGCTTTCAAGGACAGAAAGGTCAGCCCCAGCATTTT
TRBJ2-3 | . | TRBV13 | . | CASSFERATDTQYF | TGTGCCAGCAGCTTCGAGCGGGCCACAGATACGCAGTATTTT
TRBJ2-2 | . | TRBV27 | . | CASSLLNTGELFF | TGTGCCAGCAGTTTACTCAACACCGGGGAGCTGTTTTTT
TRBJ1-6 | . | TRBV14 | . | CASSQDRSSYNSPLHF | TGTGCCAGCAGCCAAGATCGTAGCTCCTATAATTCACCCCTCCACTTT
TRBJ1-2 | few | TRBV5-1 | TRBD1 | CASSPRTGDNYGYTF | TGCGCCAGCAGCCCGCGGACAGGGGACAACTATGGCTACACCTTC
TRBJ2-5 | . | TRBV5-6 | . | CASIIRGYQETQYF | TGTGCCAGCATCATTAGGGGGTACCAAGAGACCCAGTACTTC
TRBJ1-6 | few | TRBV19 | . | CASSIRTNSPLHF | TGTGCCAGTAGTATTCGGACAAATTCACCCCTCCACTTT
TRBJ2-2 | . | TRBV7-3 | TRBD2 | CASSPSGGWGGELFF | TGTGCCAGCAGCCCCAGCGGGGGGTGGGGCGGGGAGCTGTTTTTT
TRBJ2-3 | . | TRBV5-8 | . | CASSSGHPKSTDTQYF | TGTGCCAGCAGCTCGGGACACCCGAAGAGCACAGATACGCAGTATTTT
TRBJ2-1 | . | TRBV6-5 | . | CASSYSSGERYNEQFF | TGTGCCAGCAGTTACTCTAGCGGAGAACGTTACAATGAGCAGTTCTTC
TRBJ2-2 | . | TRBV9 | TRBD1 | CASSVEGQPNTGELFF | TGTGCCAGCAGCGTAGAGGGACAGCCGAACACCGGGGAGCTGTTTTTT
TRBJ2-5 | . | TRBV6-5 | TRBD2 | CASSPLAGTQETQYF | TGTGCCAGCAGTCCGCTAGCGGGGACCCAAGAGACCCAGTACTTC
TRBJ1-2 | once | TRBV7-2 | . | CASSLALLLYGYTF | TGTGCCAGCAGCTTAGCATTACTTCTCTATGGCTACACCTTC
TRBJ1-3 | . | TRBV5-4 | . | CASSLGTQGSSGNTIYF | TGTGCCAGCAGCTTGGGAACCCAGGGGTCCTCGGGAAACACCATATATTTT
TRBJ1-3 | . | TRBV11-2 | TRBD1 | CASISGTEGNTIYF | TGTGCCAGCATCTCCGGGACAGAAGGAAACACCATATATTTT
TRBJ2-7 | few | TRBV27 | . | CASSSGRSYEQYF | TGTGCCAGCAGTTCCGGGAGATCCTACGAGCAGTACTTC
TRBJ2-3 | . | TRBV18 | TRBD2 | CASSPGTGRADTQYF | TGTGCCAGCTCACCAGGGACCGGGAGGGCAGATACGCAGTATTTT
TRBJ1-5 | . | TRBV4-1 | TRBD1 | CASSPDRVQPQHF | TGCGCCAGCAGCCCGGACAGGGTTCAGCCCCAGCATTTT
TRBJ1-3 | . | TRBV28 | . | CASSLDGGYAGNTIYF | TGTGCCAGCAGTTTAGACGGAGGATATGCAGGAAACACCATATATTTT
TRBJ2-5 | . | TRBV10-2 | TRBD1 | CASIPGQGGETQYF | TGCGCCAGCATTCCGGGACAGGGGGGAGAGACCCAGTACTTC
TRBJ2-7 | . | TRBV5-6 | TRBD1 | CASSLVGTEQGEQYF | TGTGCCAGCAGCTTGGTCGGGACAGAGCAGGGCGAGCAGTACTTC
TRBJ1-4 | once | TRBV28 | . | CASSLLGHFEKLFF | TGTGCCAGCAGTTTATTAGGACATTTCGAAAAACTGTTTTTT
TRBJ1-1 | . | TRBV20-1 | . | CSASVDTEAFF | TGCAGTGCTAGTGTAGACACTGAAGCTTTCTTT
TRBJ2-2 | once | TRBV9 | . | CASSVVPGDTGELFF | TGTGCCAGCAGCGTAGTGCCGGGGGACACCGGGGAGCTGTTTTTT
TRBJ1-5 | few | TRBV30 | . | CAWSPAGVVGSNQPQHF | TGTGCCTGGAGCCCTGCGGGGGTGGTAGGGAGCAATCAGCCCCAGCATTTT
TRBJ2-2 | . | TRBV4-1 | . | CASSPQGATGELFF | TGCGCCAGCAGCCCCCAAGGGGCTACCGGGGAGCTGTTTTTT
TRBJ1-4 | . | TRBV7-9 | . | CASSPSGDNNEKLFF | TGTGCCAGCAGCCCCTCAGGGGATAATAATGAAAAACTGTTTTTT
TRBJ2-3 | . | TRBV7-9 | . | CASSLERASLKDTQYF | TGTGCCAGCAGCTTAGAGAGGGCTAGTCTCAAAGATACGCAGTATTTT
TRBJ2-1 | . | TRBV4-1 | . | CASSQPTGTLYNEQFF | TGCGCCAGCAGCCAACCTACCGGGACACTATACAATGAGCAGTTCTTC
TRBJ2-7 | few | TRBV6-6 | TRBD1 | CATGTGGQEQYF | TGTGCTACCGGGACAGGGGGCCAGGAACAGTACTTC
TRBJ2-3 | . | TRBV2 | . | CASSEVRVGTDTQYF | TGTGCCAGCAGTGAAGTCAGGGTTGGAACAGATACGCAGTATTTT
TRBJ1-1 | few | TRBV5-6 | TRBD1 | CASSPWTRQGPGDTEAFF | TGTGCCAGCAGCCCCTGGACCCGACAGGGCCCCGGGGACACTGAAGCTTTCTTT
TRBJ2-3 | . | TRBV7-2 | . | CASSPPPDTQYF | TGTGCCAGCAGCCCCCCTCCAGATACGCAGTATTTT
TRBJ1-5 | . | TRBV5-1 | . | CASSQDSLNQPQHF | TGCGCCAGCAGCCAGGACAGCTTGAATCAGCCCCAGCATTTT
TRBJ2-2 | . | TRBV5-1 | TRBD1 | CASSLGYGRGYTGELFF | TGCGCCAGCAGCTTGGGGTACGGCAGGGGGTACACCGGGGAGCTGTTTTTT
TRBJ2-5 | . | TRBV4-1 | TRBD1 | CASSLTGGETQYF | TGCGCCAGCAGCCTCACAGGGGGAGAGACCCAGTACTTC
TRBJ2-7 | few | TRBV19 | TRBD1 | CASRLRDRGLHEQYF | TGTGCCAGTAGGCTCCGGGACAGGGGGCTCCACGAGCAGTACTTC
TRBJ2-7 | once | TRBV9 | TRBD1 | CASKPGQEIVEQYF | TGTGCCAGCAAACCGGGACAGGAAATAGTCGAGCAGTACTTC
TRBJ1-4 | . | TRBV11-3 | . | CASSSPKWRANNEKLFF | TGTGCCAGCAGCTCCCCGAAATGGAGGGCCAATAATGAAAAACTGTTTTTT